This TCR beta chain was sequenced in a study of T-cell reconstitution after alpha-beta-depleted transplantation in children. The CDR3 is 16 residues long. Germline CDR1 SGHRS, CDR2 YFSETQ. J lost 3 bases, V lost 3 bases, and 7 bases had no gene match. Molecular barcoding with unique molecular identifiers was used for the TCRbeta library. A single record per CDR3 protein comes from TCRdb applying MiXCR to the PCR reads. Among 150,000 to 250,000 distinct CDR3 sequences listed, approximately 6% were seen once. This clonotype was found many times. The V call is TRBV5-1, the J call TRBJ2-5; 11 bases align to TRBD2. This specimen consisted of PBMCs, obtained before TCRalphabeta/CD19-depleted stem cell transplant. The sequence derives from a girl in the first two years of life with combined immunodeficiency, due to receive a stem cell transplant. CDR3 protein: CASSSLTSGGEETQYF. The CDR3 DNA sequence: TGCGCCAGCAGCTCCCTAACTAGCGGGGGAGAAGAGACCCAGTACTTC.